Listed here are 27 T cell receptor beta chains from one sample, sequenced in a study of T cell changes during pregnancy in multiple sclerosis. Repertoires were generated with immunoSEQ multiplex PCR, while TCRdb's copy carries only in-frame clones and drops some. The table includes 20,000 or so clones, around nine tenths detected once. Sequencing was performed on CD8+ T cells from peripheral blood mononuclear cells, taken in the third trimester of pregnancy. These receptors all stem from a female donor in good health, enrolled as a control in a pregnancy study.

This chain's CDR3 is CASSAGLGSSYEQYF. The CDR3 DNA follows: TGTGCCAGCAGCGCGGGACTCGGAAGCTCCTACGAGCAGTACTTC. The rearrangement links TRBV5-4 to TRBJ2-7; a possible D gene is TRBD2 (6 bases). The CDR3 runs to 15 residues. Trimming took off 4 bases at V and 0 bases at J, with 14 bases between the two ends. Per the germline V gene, CDR1 is SGHNT and CDR2 is YYREEE (reference sequence).

The chain carries TRBV2 and TRBJ2-5; D may be TRBD2 (6 bases). CDR3 length: 13 residues. Trimming removed 4 bases from V and 5 bases from J, with 11 bases in between. The germline CDR1 and CDR2 sequences are SNHLY and FYNNEI. The CDR3 reads CASSAAGRETQYF. Here the CDR3 DNA reads TGTGCCAGCAGTGCCGCGGGACGGGAGACCCAGTACTTC.

The J gene is TRBJ2-1, the V gene TRBV7-9; TRBD2 is a possible D gene (5 bases). V lost 1 base and J lost 7, with 8 bases in between. This CDR3 is built from 13 residues. Germline loops: CDR1 SEHNR, CDR2 FQNEAQ (reference sequence). The CDR3 DNA sequence: TGTGCCAGCAGCTTAGGAGGGCCGAATGAGCAGTTCTTC. This sequence encodes CASSLGGPNEQFF. Full variable domain (outside the CDR3, taken from reference TRBV7-9 and TRBJ2-1): DTGVSQNPRHKITKRGQNVTFRCDPISEHNRLYWYRQTLGQGPEFLTYFQNEAQLEKSRLLSDRFSAERPKGSFSTLEIQRTEQGDSAMYLCASSLGGPNEQFFGPGTRLTVL.

V usage is TRBV19 and J usage is TRBJ1-1; D might be TRBD1 (5 bases). This CDR3 is built from 13 residues. Trimming took 6 bases from V and 0 from J, leaving 8 bases between them. Germline-derived CDR1 and CDR2 are LNHDA and SQIVND (reference sequence). CDR3 coding DNA: TGTGCCAGTAGAAGGGGTATGAACACTGAAGCTTTCTTT. Translating gives CASRRGMNTEAFF.

The chain has TRBV5-4 and TRBJ2-1; 7 positions match TRBD2. The germline V gene encodes CDR1 SGHNT and CDR2 YYREEE (reference sequence). The CDR3 extends over 15 amino acids. Trimming took 2 bases from V and 5 from J; bases not matched to a gene: 7. CDR3 DNA: TGTGCCAGCAGCTTCAGCTGGGAGGGAAACAATGAGCAGTTCTTC. This encodes CASSFSWEGNNEQFF.

The chain combines TRBV7-6 with TRBJ2-3, with D possibly matching TRBD2 (5 bases). Trimming stripped 1 base from V and 2 bases from J, with 10 bases between. Germline CDR1 and CDR2: SGHVS and FNYEAQ. This CDR3 has 15 residues. CDR3 coding DNA: TGTGCCAGCAGCTTAGATCTAGCCTTCACAGATACGCAGTATTTT. It translates to CASSLDLAFTDTQYF.

This rearrangement joins TRBV6-5 to TRBJ2-3; 8 bases fit TRBD1. Germline V CDR1 and CDR2: MNHEY, SVGAGI. The length of the CDR3 is 16 residues. The junction had 8 bases not matched to a gene; V was cut back by 4 bases and J by 2 bases. CDR3 coding DNA: TGTGCCAGCAGTTTCGTGGCAGGGGGCCACACAGATACGCAGTATTTT. Encoded protein: CASSFVAGGHTDTQYF.

The rearrangement joins TRBV28 to TRBJ2-7; D is possibly TRBD2 (6 bases). CDR1 is MDHEN, CDR2 SYDVKM, per germline. This CDR3 region has 14 residues. Trimming cost V 4 bases and J 3 bases, with 13 bases left between them. The CDR3 is CASSWEVGGYEQYF. The CDR3 nucleotides read TGTGCCAGCAGTTGGGAGGTGGGAGGCTACGAGCAGTACTTC. Full variable domain (missing parts from reference TRBV28 and TRBJ2-7): DVKVTQSSRYLVKRTGEKVFLECVQDMDHENMFWYRQDPGLGLRLIYFSYDVKMKEKGDIPEGYSVSREKKERFSLILESASTNQTSMYLCASSWEVGGYEQYFGPGTRLTVT.

The V call is TRBV19, the J call TRBJ1-5, with TRBD1 matching 11 bases. In germline, CDR1 is LNHDA, CDR2 SQIVND (reference sequence). The trim removed 4 bases at V and 5 bases at J, leaving 10 bases unmatched. This CDR3 has 17 residues. CDR3 residues: CASSTDPGQGAYQPQHF. CDR3 sequence (DNA): TGTGCCAGTAGTACCGACCCTGGACAGGGGGCTTATCAGCCCCAGCATTTT.

This clone was counted once. The gene calls are TRBV5-1 and TRBJ2-1; no reliable D call. The CDR3 totals 16 residues. Between the trimmed V and J ends, which lost 2 bases and 4 bases, there was a span of 16 bases. Germline CDR1 is SGHRS and CDR2 is YFSETQ. CDR3 amino acids: CASSLFSTVLYNEQFF. In DNA, the CDR3 is TGCGCCAGCAGCTTATTCAGCACAGTATTGTACAATGAGCAGTTCTTC.

V usage is TRBV9 and J usage is TRBJ2-3; 9 bases fit TRBD1. Germline values: CDR1 SGDLS, CDR2 YYNGEE. Trimming at V came to 4 bases and at J to 4 bases, leaving 7 bases not matched to a gene. There are 15 residues in the CDR3. CDR3 amino acids: CASSLGQGSADTQYF. The CDR3 bases are TGTGCCAGCAGCCTGGGACAGGGAAGTGCAGATACGCAGTATTTT.

This chain uses TRBV6-4 with TRBJ2-3; TRBD2 aligns across 8 bases. Germline V CDR1 and CDR2: MRHNA, SNTAGT. Unmatched junction bases numbered 2, after V lost 2 bases and J lost 4 bases. This CDR3 has 14 amino acids. CDR3 sequence: CASSDRGGADTQYF. CDR3 bases: TGTGCCAGCAGTGACCGGGGGGGCGCAGATACGCAGTATTTT.

This chain uses TRBV6-5 with TRBJ2-7; maybe TRBD1 (6 bases). Germline CDR1 MNHEY, CDR2 SVGAGI. CDR3 length equals 12 residues. The V end lost 5 bases, the J end lost 3 bases, and 8 bases lay between the germline ends. The CDR3 sequence is CASSQQGYEQYF. CDR3 bases: TGTGCCAGCAGTCAACAGGGCTACGAGCAGTACTTC.

V and J are TRBV28 and TRBJ2-5; possible D gene TRBD2, 7 bases. Per the germline V gene, CDR1 is MDHEN and CDR2 is SYDVKM. The CDR3 sequence is 17 residues long. Trimming shortened V by 2 bases and J by 1 base, and 17 bases separated the two germline ends. CDR3 region: CASSLVPGGGLQETQYF. DNA for the CDR3: TGTGCCAGCAGTTTAGTGCCTGGGGGGGGCCTCCAAGAGACCCAGTACTTC.

V gene TRBV19 combines with J gene TRBJ2-7; D is possibly TRBD2 (6 bases). Germline CDR1 LNHDA, CDR2 SQIVND (reference sequence). Trimming removed 4 bases at V and 6 bases at J, with 19 bases between. CDR3 length equals 15 residues. The CDR3 sequence: CASSTTRTGEGEQYF. In nucleotides, the CDR3 is TGTGCCAGTAGTACCACGCGAACGGGAGAAGGCGAGCAGTACTTC. Using reference TRBV19 and TRBJ2-7 for the parts outside the CDR3, the full variable domain is DGGITQSPKYLFRKEGQNVTLSCEQNLNHDAMYWYRQDPGQGLRLIYYSQIVNDFQKGDIAEGYSVSREKKESFPLTVTSAQKNPTAFYLCASSTTRTGEGEQYFGPGTRLTVT.

V and J are TRBV13 and TRBJ1-5, with 7 bases identical to TRBD1. CDR3 length equals 17 residues. Germline lookup yields CDR1 PRHDT and CDR2 FYEKMQ (reference sequence). The trim removed 5 bases at V and 1 base at J, leaving 11 bases unmatched. CDR3 loop: CASSQRTGRGSNQPQHF. CDR3 bases: TGTGCCAGCAGCCAGCGGACAGGCCGGGGCAGCAATCAGCCCCAGCATTTT.

The chain recombines TRBV4-2 with TRBJ1-1; D call uncertain. Trimming took off 4 bases at V and 2 bases at J, with 20 bases between the two ends. Germline assignment: CDR1 LGHNA and CDR2 YNFKEQ. The CDR3 contains 17 residues. The CDR3 bases are TGTGCCAGCAGCCCCCGTGATGTCGAGGGCGGAAACACTGAAGCTTTCTTT. This sequence encodes CASSPRDVEGGNTEAFF.

In regard to this clone: One end of the junction fails to match germline, which may point to a read error. The chain is built from TRBV7-7 and TRBJ2-1; TRBD1 is a possible D gene (6 bases). The CDR3 is 15 residues long. CDR1 is SSHAT, CDR2 FNYEAQ, per germline (reference sequence). The DNA of the CDR3 is TGTGCTAGCAGCTTTCGGCAGGGGAACTCCAATGAGCAGTTCTTC. It encodes CASSFRQGNSNEQFF.

Only one count was recorded for this clone. CDR3 sequence reads: CASSGPGLGDEQYF. The CDR3, as DNA: TGTGCCAGCAGTGGTCCGGGACTAGGGGACGAGCAGTACTTC. The chain employs TRBV28 and TRBJ2-7; 8 positions agree with TRBD2. This CDR3 contains 14 residues. CDR1 is MDHEN, CDR2 SYDVKM, per germline. V lost 5 bases to trimming and J lost 5 bases; unmatched junction nucleotides: 8.

The chain joins TRBV5-4 to TRBJ2-3, with D uncertain. The germline CDR1 and CDR2 sequences are SGHNT and YYREEE (reference sequence). V lost 0 bases and J 6 bases, leaving 5 bases between the germline ends. This CDR3 comprises 12 residues. The CDR3 DNA reads TGTGCCAGCAGCTTGGCTAGGGATACGCAGTATTTT. Its protein is CASSLARDTQYF.

V and J are TRBV27 and TRBJ2-2; D might be TRBD1 (6 bases). This CDR3 contains 12 residues. Trimming shortened V by 6 bases and J by 8 bases, and 10 bases separated the two germline ends. CDR1 and CDR2 from the germline V gene are MNHEY and SMNVEV (reference sequence). The CDR3 here is CASRDQGGELFF. DNA for the CDR3: TGTGCCAGCAGAGACCAGGGGGGGGAGCTGTTTTTT.

The chain joins TRBV11-3 to TRBJ2-5; D might be TRBD1 (5 bases). CDR1 is SGHNT, CDR2 YENEEA, per germline. V was trimmed by 5 bases and J by 5 bases, leaving 21 bases between them. The length of the CDR3 is 16 residues. The CDR3 region has the DNA TGTGCCAGCAGCCCTCGGCAAACCCGGGCAGGGGAGACCCAGTACTTC. Translated: CASSPRQTRAGETQYF.

The V gene is TRBV19, the J gene TRBJ2-1; possibly TRBD1 for D (5 bases). Germline lookup yields CDR1 LNHDA and CDR2 SQIVND (reference sequence). The CDR3 contains 15 residues. Trimming removed 7 bases from V and 5 bases from J, with 18 bases in between. The CDR3 region has the DNA TGTGCCAGTACTATGGGGCTCCTTTCCGACAATGAGCAGTTCTTC. Residues: CASTMGLLSDNEQFF. Full variable domain (rest looked up from reference TRBV19 and TRBJ2-1): DGGITQSPKYLFRKEGQNVTLSCEQNLNHDAMYWYRQDPGQGLRLIYYSQIVNDFQKGDIAEGYSVSREKKESFPLTVTSAQKNPTAFYLCASTMGLLSDNEQFFGPGTRLTVL.

The chain links TRBV10-1 to TRBJ2-3, with 9 nucleotides matching TRBD2. Trimming removed 6 bases from V and 2 bases from J; junction bases left unmatched: 12. Germline CDR1 is WNHNN and CDR2 is SYGVQD (reference sequence). The CDR3 runs 17 residues. The CDR3 DNA sequence: TGCGCCAGCAGCGCGACGGGGAGCGGGGGGTTCACAGATACGCAGTATTTT. Residues: CASSATGSGGFTDTQYF.

The rearrangement links TRBV19 to TRBJ2-7; 7 nucleotides agree with TRBD1. From germline, CDR1 is LNHDA and CDR2 SQIVND (reference sequence). CDR3 size: 15 residues. Losses at the gene ends were 7 bases for V and 5 bases for J; bases not matched to a gene: 14. The CDR3 DNA reads as TGTGCCAGTAAACCCTTAGACAGGGACACAGACGAGCAGTACTTC. Amino acid sequence: CASKPLDRDTDEQYF.

This chain connects TRBV6-5 to TRBJ2-7; tentative D call: TRBD1 (5 bases). The V and J ends lost 6 bases and 6 bases respectively, with 12 bases between them. The CDR3 is made up of 12 amino acids. The germline gives CDR1 MNHEY, CDR2 SVGAGI. CDR3 sequence: CASSLDSLEQYF. Written as DNA, the CDR3 is TGTGCCAGCAGCCTCGACAGCCTCGAGCAGTACTTC.

The V call is TRBV11-1, the J call TRBJ1-1; 9 bases map to TRBD1. CDR1 SGHAT and CDR2 FQDESV come from the germline V gene (reference sequence). After removal of 1 base from V and 3 bases from J, the junction contained 3 bases not matched to a gene. There are 15 residues in the CDR3. In nucleotides, the CDR3 is TGTGCCAGCAGCTTAGGAACAGGGGGCTACACTGAAGCTTTCTTT. Protein sequence: CASSLGTGGYTEAFF. Supplemented by reference TRBV11-1 and TRBJ1-1, the full variable domain reads EAEVAQSPRYKITEKSQAVAFWCDPISGHATLYWYRQILGQGPELLVQFQDESVVDDSQLPKDRFSAERLKGVDSTLKIQPAELGDSAMYLCASSLGTGGYTEAFFGQGTRLTVV.